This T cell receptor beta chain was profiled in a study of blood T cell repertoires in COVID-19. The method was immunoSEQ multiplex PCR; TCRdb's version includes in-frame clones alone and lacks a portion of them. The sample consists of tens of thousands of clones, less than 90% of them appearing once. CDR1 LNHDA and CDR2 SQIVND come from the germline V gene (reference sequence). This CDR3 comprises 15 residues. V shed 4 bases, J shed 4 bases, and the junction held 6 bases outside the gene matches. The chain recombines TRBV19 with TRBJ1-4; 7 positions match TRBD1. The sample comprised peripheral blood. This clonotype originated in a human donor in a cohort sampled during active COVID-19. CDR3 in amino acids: CASSTLRDSNEKLFF. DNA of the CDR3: TGTGCCAGTAGTACCCTCCGGGACAGTAATGAAAAACTGTTTTTT.